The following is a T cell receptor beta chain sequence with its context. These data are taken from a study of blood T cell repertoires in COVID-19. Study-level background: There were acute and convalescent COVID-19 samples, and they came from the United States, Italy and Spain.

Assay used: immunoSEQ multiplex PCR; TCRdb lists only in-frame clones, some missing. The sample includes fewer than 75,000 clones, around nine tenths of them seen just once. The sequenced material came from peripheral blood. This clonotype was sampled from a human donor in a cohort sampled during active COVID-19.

DNA for the CDR3: TGTGCCAGCAGTGGGCCCCGGGGGTCCCCTGTCGGGTATGGCTACACCTTC. It codes for CASSGPRGSPVGYGYTF. The rearrangement joins TRBV2 to TRBJ1-2, with D possibly being TRBD1 (5 bases). Deletions cut 4 bases from V and 5 bases from J, with 23 bases between. The CDR3 spans 17 residues. Germline V gives CDR1 SNHLY, CDR2 FYNNEI.